Listed here are 27 T cell receptor beta chains from one sample, sequenced in a study of OX40 agonist ivuxolimab in advanced cancers. Libraries were built with the immunoSEQ multiplex PCR assay. The source is immuneACCESS, and TCRdb retained only in-frame sequences with V and J called. Part of the clones is not carried over; for the studies checked, unresolved V genes explain less than half of this, and the remainder is unexplained. In this sample the table shows roughly 19,000 clones, about 93% of which occur a single time. Together, the top ten hold roughly three fifths of the sample. The input for sequencing was CD4+ or CD8+ T cells sorted from blood, taken in a trial of the OX40 agonist ivuxolimab. Receptors were obtained from an adult with an advanced solid tumor such as melanoma, head and neck, liver or kidney cancer.

The V call is TRBV30, the J call TRBJ1-1; D unresolved. The length of the CDR3 is 14 residues. CDR1 GTSNPN and CDR2 SVGIG come from the germline V gene (reference sequence). The V and J ends lost 4 bases and 6 bases respectively, with 18 bases between them. The CDR3, as DNA: TGTGCCTGGACTCAGATAGGGCTGTACCCTGAAGCTTTCTTT. This translates into CAWTQIGLYPEAFF.

J is TRBJ1-1 and V is TRBV6-1; D may be TRBD1 (6 bases). Germline loops: CDR1 MNHNS, CDR2 SASEGT. V lost 7 bases and J 5 bases, leaving 14 bases between the germline ends. The CDR3 has 13 amino acids. CDR3 bases: TGTGCCAGCACGAGGGGGGGCGCGACTGAAGCTTTCTTT. Translation gives CASTRGGATEAFF.

The rearrangement links TRBV4-1 to TRBJ2-5, with 13 bases matching TRBD2. CDR1 and CDR2 (germline): MGHRA, YSYEKL. The CDR3 is 17 residues long. V shed 1 base, J shed 0 bases, and the junction held 2 bases outside the gene matches. For the CDR3, the DNA is TGCGCCAGCAGCCAAGTGGGACTAGCGGGGCACCAAGAGACCCAGTACTTC. Amino acid sequence: CASSQVGLAGHQETQYF.

The chain uses TRBV2 and TRBJ2-3, with 8 bases that match TRBD1. J lost 4 bases, V lost 4 bases, and 7 bases had no gene match. The CDR3 is 15 amino acids. In germline, CDR1 is SNHLY, CDR2 FYNNEI. The CDR3: CASSARQGLADTQYF. The CDR3 region has the DNA TGTGCCAGCAGTGCTAGACAGGGGCTCGCAGATACGCAGTATTTT.

The chain has TRBV5-8 and TRBJ2-7; tentative D call: TRBD2 (6 bases). Trimming shortened V by 2 bases and J by 1 base, and 10 bases separated the two germline ends. The CDR3 contains 14 residues. In germline, CDR1 is SGHTS, CDR2 YDEGEE. CDR3 sequence (DNA): TGTGCCAGCAGCTTCTCGGCGGGATCCTACGAGCAGTACTTC. It encodes CASSFSAGSYEQYF.

The genes are TRBV7-9 and TRBJ2-2, with D unresolved. The CDR3 spans 14 residues. Germline V gene sequence: CDR1 SEHNR, CDR2 FQNEAQ (reference sequence). The germline V and J ends were trimmed by 5 bases and 3 bases, with 10 bases remaining between them. The CDR3 here is CASSPLIDTGELFF. The CDR3 DNA follows: TGTGCCAGCAGCCCCCTCATCGACACCGGGGAGCTGTTTTTT.

The chain carries TRBV4-1 and TRBJ1-5; D not certain. The CDR3 loop spans 14 amino acids. Trimming took off 0 bases at V and 9 bases at J, with 12 bases between the two ends. Germline CDR1 MGHRA, CDR2 YSYEKL. CDR3 in DNA: TGCGCCAGCAGCCAAGAAGGGTGGTTGCGGCCCCAGCATTTT. Its protein is CASSQEGWLRPQHF.

This clone has only a few counts. The rearrangement links TRBV7-2 to TRBJ2-1; no clear D. CDR3 length equals 15 residues. Germline V CDR1 and CDR2: SGHTA, FQGNSA. Trimming pared 2 bases from V and 0 bases from J, leaving 8 bases between. CDR3: CASSLLKSSYNEQFF. The CDR3 DNA follows: TGTGCCAGCAGCTTACTTAAGAGCTCCTACAATGAGCAGTTCTTC.

This sequence joins TRBV4-2 and TRBJ1-2; D is ambiguous. Trimming took 3 bases from V and 2 from J, leaving 13 bases between them. This CDR3 comprises 15 residues. Looked up from germline, CDR1 is LGHNA and CDR2 is YNFKEQ. CDR3 residues: CASSHPSSRNYGYTF. CDR3 nucleotide sequence: TGTGCCAGCAGCCACCCTTCCAGCAGAAACTATGGCTACACCTTC.

J is TRBJ2-7 and V is TRBV7-9; no reliable D call. CDR3 size: 15 residues. The germline V and J ends were trimmed by 2 bases and 2 bases, with 13 bases remaining between them. Germline V gene sequence: CDR1 SEHNR, CDR2 FQNEAQ (reference sequence). CDR3 bases: TGTGCCAGCAGCTTATTCACAGTGAATACCTACGAGCAGTACTTC. Protein sequence: CASSLFTVNTYEQYF.

This chain joins TRBV6-5 and TRBJ2-1; D remains ambiguous. Trimming shortened V by 0 bases and J by 9 bases, and 12 bases separated the two germline ends. Germline CDR1 and CDR2: MNHEY and SVGAGI. The CDR3 consists of 14 residues. The DNA for the CDR3 is TGTGCCAGCAGTTACTCGAATCTAGAACTTGAGCAGTTCTTC. Translated, it gives CASSYSNLELEQFF.

The rearrangement uses TRBV27 and TRBJ2-2; 8 bases fit TRBD2. The V gene's germline CDR1 is MNHEY and CDR2 SMNVEV (reference sequence). V lost 3 bases to trimming and J lost 4 bases; unmatched junction nucleotides: 10. There are 17 residues in the CDR3. The CDR3, as DNA: TGTGCCAGCAGTTTTCGCCTTCTTCTAGCGGGCACCGGGGAGCTGTTTTTT. Translating it yields CASSFRLLLAGTGELFF.

The CDR3 spells CASSNIIQGLRYGYTF. CDR3 bases: TGTGCCAGCAGCAATATAATACAGGGGCTTCGCTATGGCTACACCTTC. The V gene is TRBV7-9, the J gene TRBJ1-2, with 7 bases identical to TRBD1. Germline lookup yields CDR1 SEHNR and CDR2 FQNEAQ (reference sequence). V lost 5 bases to trimming and J lost 4 bases; unmatched junction nucleotides: 13. The CDR3 consists of 16 residues.

The chain is built from TRBV5-4 and TRBJ1-2; 9 positions match TRBD1. With 2 bases clipped from V and 8 bases from J, the junction kept 10 bases outside the gene matches. Germline V gene data show CDR1 as SGHNT and CDR2 as YYREEE (reference sequence). This CDR3 region has 15 residues. CDR3: CASSFGQGRPVGYTF. For the CDR3, the DNA is TGTGCCAGCAGCTTTGGACAGGGGCGGCCGGTAGGCTACACCTTC.

V usage is TRBV7-9 and J usage is TRBJ2-2; D is tentatively TRBD1 or TRBD2 (5 bases each). The germline V gene encodes CDR1 SEHNR and CDR2 FQNEAQ (reference sequence). Deletions cut 1 base from V and 3 bases from J, with 12 bases between. The CDR3 has 16 residues. The CDR3 region has the DNA TGTGCCAGCAGCTTAGTAGGTCAGGGAGACACCGGGGAGCTGTTTTTT. This encodes CASSLVGQGDTGELFF.

The V and J genes are TRBV10-2 and TRBJ2-2, with D possibly TRBD2 on 6 matching bases. Trimming stripped 8 bases from V and 5 bases from J, with 15 bases between. The CDR3 length is 14 residues. Germline CDR1 reads WSHSY; CDR2 reads SAAADI. For the CDR3, the DNA is TGCGCCAGCGAGAATGTCGGGGGAACCGGGGAGCTGTTTTTT. This translates into CASENVGGTGELFF.

This chain uses TRBV7-9 with TRBJ1-2; 7 bases line up with TRBD1. J lost 5 bases, V lost 3 bases, and 6 bases had no gene match. Germline assignment: CDR1 SEHNR and CDR2 FQNEAQ (reference sequence). The CDR3 sequence is 14 residues long. This CDR3 is CASSFPGTAYGYTF. DNA for the CDR3: TGTGCCAGCAGCTTTCCCGGGACAGCATATGGCTACACCTTC.

The chain has TRBV11-2 and TRBJ2-7, with TRBD1 as a possible D gene (6 bases). V shed 2 bases and J shed 2 bases, with 13 bases lying between them. The CDR3 has 15 residues. Germline loops: CDR1 SGHAT, CDR2 FQNNGV. The chain's CDR3 is CASSLSGDNAYEQYF. Written as DNA, the CDR3 is TGTGCCAGCAGCTTATCCGGGGACAACGCCTACGAGCAGTACTTC.

This sequence joins TRBV4-1 and TRBJ2-3; D might be TRBD1 (6 bases). Trimming pared 0 bases from V and 6 bases from J, leaving 10 bases between. Germline V gene data show CDR1 as MGHRA and CDR2 as YSYEKL. The CDR3 loop spans 14 amino acids. This chain's CDR3 is CASSQDQGSDTQYF. The CDR3 DNA sequence: TGCGCCAGCAGCCAAGATCAGGGGTCGGATACGCAGTATTTT.

This chain connects TRBV30 to TRBJ2-2; D ambiguous. The germline CDR1 and CDR2 sequences are GTSNPN and SVGIG (reference sequence). Trimming shortened V by 0 bases and J by 5 bases, and 4 bases separated the two germline ends. This CDR3 comprises 12 residues. CDR3 DNA sequence: TGTGCCTGGAGTGTGCAAACCGGGGAGCTGTTTTTT. Its protein product is CAWSVQTGELFF.

This rearrangement joins TRBV6-5 to TRBJ2-2; no definite D call. Germline V gives CDR1 MNHEY, CDR2 SVGAGI. V lost 7 bases and J 6 bases, leaving 9 bases between the germline ends. The CDR3 covers 12 residues. CDR3 in DNA: TGTGCCAGCACCCGTGTTCCCGGGGAGCTGTTTTTT. Protein sequence: CASTRVPGELFF.

V and J are TRBV7-2 and TRBJ2-3; 15 bases fit TRBD2. The J segment lost 1 base and the V segment lost 4 bases, leaving 6 bases of the junction unmatched. Germline V gives CDR1 SGHTA, CDR2 FQGNSA. CDR3 size: 18 residues. The CDR3 DNA follows: TGTGCCAGCAGCTCCACTTGGACTAGCGGGGGGGGCACAGATACGCAGTATTTT. Protein sequence: CASSSTWTSGGGTDTQYF.

This rearrangement joins TRBV4-2 to TRBJ2-7; either TRBD1 or TRBD2 may fit D (5 bases each). Germline V lookup: CDR1 LGHNA, CDR2 YNFKEQ. The CDR3 runs 15 residues. V lost 1 base and J lost 3, with 13 bases in between. The CDR3 nucleotides read TGTGCCAGCAGCCAAGTTGTGGGACGCAACTACGAGCAGTACTTC. Translating gives CASSQVVGRNYEQYF.

The rearrangement joins TRBV7-9 to TRBJ1-2; D remains ambiguous. The CDR3 runs 13 residues. V was shortened by 1 base and J by 4 bases, with 7 bases between the two germline ends. Germline V gene data show CDR1 as SEHNR and CDR2 as FQNEAQ (reference sequence). This CDR3 reads CASSLEPLYGYTF. As DNA, the CDR3 is TGTGCCAGCAGCTTAGAACCGCTCTATGGCTACACCTTC.

This chain joins TRBV5-1 and TRBJ2-3; TRBD1 or TRBD2 may be the D gene (6 bases each). CDR1 is SGHRS, CDR2 YFSETQ, per germline. This CDR3 is 16 amino acids long. V was trimmed by 3 bases and J by 3 bases, leaving 17 bases between them. The CDR3 spells CASSSMTGGWTDTQYF. In DNA, the CDR3 is TGCGCCAGCAGCTCAATGACAGGAGGGTGGACAGATACGCAGTATTTT.

The chain combines TRBV11-2 with TRBJ2-2; D is uncertain. The germline CDR1 and CDR2 sequences are SGHAT and FQNNGV. V lost 2 bases to trimming and J lost 4 bases, with 11 bases between them. The CDR3 runs to 15 residues. The CDR3 coding sequence is TGTGCCAGCAGCTTAATGGACCTTGGCACCGGGGAGCTGTTTTTT. Amino acid sequence: CASSLMDLGTGELFF. The full variable domain, completed using reference TRBV11-2 and TRBJ2-2, is EAGVAQSPRYKIIEKRQSVAFWCNPISGHATLYWYQQILGQGPKLLIQFQNNGVVDDSQLPKDRFSAERLKGVDSTLKIQPAKLEDSAVYLCASSLMDLGTGELFFGEGSRLTVL.

This chain links TRBV7-9 with TRBJ2-2, with D possibly TRBD1 on 5 matching bases. Trimming removed 5 bases at V and 5 bases at J, with 9 bases between. The CDR3 loop spans 13 amino acids. Germline V gene sequence: CDR1 SEHNR, CDR2 FQNEAQ (reference sequence). CDR3 in amino acids: CASSLTETGELFF. CDR3 nucleotide sequence: TGTGCCAGCAGCCTGACAGAAACCGGGGAGCTGTTTTTT.